This T cell receptor beta chain was observed in a study of cytomegalovirus exposure and HLA in healthy donors. The primer mix had 60 Vbeta and 13 Jbeta primers. The table came from immunoSEQ multiplex PCR; TCRdb's copy has only in-frame clones and leaves some out. The sample lists about 300,000 clones; more than 80% were seen once. Material for sequencing was PBMCs. The sequence was obtained from a man in his forties in good health and CMV-seropositive.

The CDR3 bases are TGTGCCAGCAGTGCACAGTATAGCAATCAGCCCCAGCATTTT. Encoded protein: CASSAQYSNQPQHF. The chain couples TRBV2 to TRBJ1-5, with D uncertain. Trimming removed 4 bases from V and 0 bases from J, with 7 bases in between. The CDR3 loop spans 14 amino acids. Germline lookup yields CDR1 SNHLY and CDR2 FYNNEI.